The 20 T cell receptor beta chains presented below share a single source sample, sequenced in a study of post-analysis software for immune sequencing data. Study results and limitations: Compared with controls, patients had more of roughly 5 TRBV segments, including TRBV5-6, TRBV5-1 and TRBV20-1.

Unique molecular identifiers were built into the TCR beta cDNA libraries. TCRdb independently ran MiXCR on the PCR reads; one entry per CDR3 protein. In the table there are a few hundred thousand distinct CDR3 sequences, less than 35% of which are singletons. No antigen has been identified for these receptors. The source material was blood. Receptor source: a girl aged 5-17 years with multiple sclerosis.

This clonotype was counted only a few times. This rearrangement joins TRBV5-1 to TRBJ2-2; 7 bases align to TRBD2. Trimming cost V 4 bases and J 6 bases; bases outside gene matches: 12. The CDR3 covers 16 residues. Per the germline V gene, CDR1 is SGHRS and CDR2 is YFSETQ. CDR3 bases: TGCGCCAGCAGCACCGGGGGGAACCCGGGTGCCGGGGAGCTGTTTTTT. Amino acid sequence: CASSTGGNPGAGELFF.

The rearrangement links TRBV9 to TRBJ1-6; maybe TRBD1 (5 bases). CDR1 is SGDLS and CDR2 is YYNGEE in the germline V gene. The CDR3 extends over 17 amino acids. V gave up 0 bases and J gave up 5 bases, with 15 bases separating them. Here the CDR3 DNA reads TGTGCCAGCAGCGTAGGTGCCAGGGCACCCAATAATTCACCCCTCCACTTT. This codes for CASSVGARAPNNSPLHF. The variable domain in full, completed from reference TRBV9 and TRBJ1-6, reads DSGVTQTPKHLITATGQRVTLRCSPRSGDLSVYWYQQSLDQGLQFLIQYYNGEERAKGNILERFSAQQFPDLHSELNLSSLELGDSALYFCASSVGARAPNNSPLHFGNGTRLTVT.

This rearrangement joins TRBV7-2 to TRBJ2-7, with 8 bases lining up with TRBD1. V trimming: 4 bases; J trimming: 6 bases; junction bases outside the gene matches: 8. CDR1 SGHTA and CDR2 FQGNSA come from the germline V gene. The CDR3 runs to 14 residues. The DNA for the CDR3 is TGTGCCAGCAGCTCGCCTCCCCAGGGGGCCGAGCAGTACTTC. This sequence encodes CASSSPPQGAEQYF. Combining the CDR3 with reference TRBV7-2 and TRBJ2-7 gives the whole variable domain GAGVSQSPSNKVTEKGKDVELRCDPISGHTALYWYRQSLGQGLEFLIYFQGNSAPDKSGLPSDRFSAERTGGSVSTLTIQRTQQEDSAVYLCASSSPPQGAEQYFGPGTRLTVT.

Only one count was recorded for this clonotype. One end of the junction is discordant with germline, which a read error may explain. The chain links TRBV27 to TRBJ2-5; 7 bases line up with TRBD1. The CDR3 spans 18 residues. Per the germline V gene, CDR1 is MNHEY and CDR2 is SMNVEV (reference sequence). The CDR3 DNA is TGTGCCGGCAGTCCCCTTAGAATACAGGGGCCCACAAAAGAGACCCAGTACTTC. Translated, it gives CAGSPLRIQGPTKETQYF.

V usage is TRBV6-2 or TRBV6-3 and J usage is TRBJ1-2; 8 nucleotides line up with TRBD1. V was pared by 7 bases and J by 4 bases, with 8 bases of the junction left unmatched. Germline CDR1 is MNHEY and CDR2 is SVGEGT. This CDR3 region has 14 residues. The CDR3 sequence is CASTRTGLIYGYTF. CDR3 coding DNA: TGTGCCAGCACCAGGACAGGGTTGATCTATGGCTACACCTTC.

This chain's CDR3 is CASALGGTGHEKLFF. CDR3 DNA: TGTGCCAGCGCCTTAGGGGGGACAGGGCACGAAAAACTGTTTTTT. The chain couples TRBV2 to TRBJ1-4, with 9 bases that match TRBD1. Unmatched junction bases numbered 12, after V lost 8 bases and J lost 8 bases. The germline V gene encodes CDR1 SNHLY and CDR2 FYNNEI. This CDR3 contains 15 residues.

The V call is TRBV10-3, the J call TRBJ2-5; D might be TRBD1 (6 bases). Looked up from germline, CDR1 is ENHRY and CDR2 is SYGVKD. The CDR3 spans 15 residues. V dropped 2 bases and J dropped 3 bases, with 13 bases sitting between them. The DNA of the CDR3 is TGTGCCATCAGTGAGCCCCCTAAGGGGGAAGAGACCCAGTACTTC. Translating it yields CAISEPPKGEETQYF.

With respect to this clonotype: This may arise from a read error, as a much more abundant clone is one base away. The chain has TRBV5-1 and TRBJ2-5; D might be TRBD1 (6 bases). The germline CDR1 and CDR2 sequences are SGHRS and YFSETQ. Deletions cut 4 bases from V and 4 bases from J, with 14 bases between. The CDR3 loop spans 14 amino acids. The CDR3 region has the DNA TGCGCCAGCAGCCCCGCAACAGGGCGAGAGACCCAGTACTTC. Its translation: CASSPATGRETQYF.

This sequence joins TRBV29-1 and TRBJ1-1; D is uncertain. Trimming stripped 7 bases from V and 1 base from J, with 13 bases between. CDR1 and CDR2 from the germline V gene are SQVTM and ANQGSEA. The CDR3 extends over 13 amino acids. CDR3 protein: CSAVKWENTEAFF. The CDR3 DNA reads as TGCAGCGCAGTAAAATGGGAGAACACTGAAGCTTTCTTT. The complete variable domain, with remaining parts taken from reference TRBV29-1 and TRBJ1-1, reads SAVISQKPSRDICQRGTSLTIQCQVDSQVTMMFWYRQQPGQSLTLIATANQGSEATYESGFVIDKFPISRPNLTFSTLTVSNMSPEDSSIYLCSAVKWENTEAFFGQGTRLTVV.

This chain links TRBV7-9 with TRBJ2-1; the D is unclear. The CDR3 extends over 16 amino acids. Per germline, CDR1 SEHNR and CDR2 FQNEAQ (reference sequence). With 4 bases removed from V and 3 bases from J, the gap between germline ends came to 16 bases. The CDR3 loop is CASSWVFGKGYNEQFF. CDR3 DNA sequence: TGTGCCAGCAGCTGGGTATTTGGTAAGGGCTACAATGAGCAGTTCTTC.

The chain links TRBV20-1 to TRBJ2-5; possibly TRBD1 or TRBD2 for D (5 bases each). V lost 3 bases to trimming and J lost 7 bases, with 15 bases between them. The CDR3 covers 13 residues. Per germline, CDR1 DFQATT and CDR2 SNEGSKA (reference sequence). CDR3 region: CSARDFGGGTQYF. The CDR3 DNA sequence: TGCAGTGCTAGGGACTTTGGGGGTGGGACCCAGTACTTC.

The rearrangement joins TRBV4-3 to TRBJ1-1; D perhaps matches TRBD1 (5 bases). Germline V gene sequence: CDR1 LGHNA, CDR2 YSLEER. This CDR3 region has 14 residues. Trimming shortened V by 1 base and J by 3 bases, and 9 bases separated the two germline ends. The CDR3, as DNA: TGCGCCAGCAGCCAAGTCGGGGCCCACACTGAAGCTTTCTTT. Translating gives CASSQVGAHTEAFF.

Ten or more counts support this clonotype. The chain employs TRBV7-2 and TRBJ2-3; D remains unclear. V dropped 3 bases and J dropped 2 bases, with 3 bases sitting between them. Germline CDR1 and CDR2: SGHTA and FQGNSA. CDR3 size: 12 residues. As DNA, the CDR3 is TGTGCCAGCAGCTTCTTCACAGATACGCAGTATTTT. It specifies CASSFFTDTQYF.

V is TRBV20-1 and J is TRBJ2-2; 8 positions match TRBD2. The CDR3 extends over 16 amino acids. The germline CDR1 and CDR2 sequences are DFQATT and SNEGSKA (reference sequence). V lost 0 bases, J lost 0 bases, and 3 bases stayed unmatched. CDR3 region: CSAREAGATNTGELFF. The CDR3 region has the DNA TGCAGTGCTAGAGAAGCGGGAGCAACGAACACCGGGGAGCTGTTTTTT.

The V call is TRBV7-9, the J call TRBJ2-7, with D perhaps matching TRBD1 or TRBD2 (6 bases each). CDR3 length: 15 residues. In germline, CDR1 is SEHNR, CDR2 FQNEAQ (reference sequence). Trimming shortened V by 5 bases and J by 1 base, and 15 bases separated the two germline ends. CDR3 coding DNA: TGTGCCAGCAGCGGGGGGCGCGAGGATTCCTACGAGCAGTACTTC. It yields the protein CASSGGREDSYEQYF.

With respect to this clonotype: Relative to the germline gene, one junction end is altered; a read error may explain this. The chain couples TRBV6-6 to TRBJ1-2, with 8 bases that match TRBD1. CDR3 length: 12 amino acids. Germline V lookup: CDR1 MNHNY, CDR2 SVGAGI (reference sequence). The CDR3 loop reads CGSADRVGGYTF. DNA for the CDR3: TGTGGCAGCGCGGACAGGGTGGGCGGCTACACCTTC.

This sequence joins TRBV7-9 and TRBJ2-6; a weak D match, TRBD1 (7 bases). Germline-derived CDR1 and CDR2 are SEHNR and FQNEAQ (reference sequence). The V end was cut by 1 base, the J end by 2 bases, with 12 bases between. The CDR3 is 17 amino acids. The CDR3 here is CASSLVGGTAGANVLTF. CDR3 DNA sequence: TGTGCCAGCAGCTTAGTTGGGGGGACAGCTGGGGCCAACGTCCTGACTTTC.

This clonotype came up a few times. The chain couples TRBV7-2 to TRBJ2-1; the match to TRBD2 covers 13 bases. The germline V gene encodes CDR1 SGHTA and CDR2 FQGNSA. The CDR3 spans 16 residues. J was trimmed by 6 bases and V by 5 bases; bases with no gene match: 7. The DNA of the CDR3 is TGTGCCAGCAGCAAACAACTAGCGGGGGGGTTCAATGAGCAGTTCTTC. Translation gives CASSKQLAGGFNEQFF.

This clonotype was seen more than once but under ten times. This chain connects TRBV4-3 to TRBJ2-7; either TRBD1 or TRBD2 may fit D (6 bases each). CDR3 length: 15 amino acids. Germline lookup yields CDR1 LGHNA and CDR2 YSLEER. The germline V and J ends were trimmed by 0 bases and 3 bases, with 12 bases remaining between them. The DNA for the CDR3 is TGCGCCAGCAGCCAAGATCCCGGGGGCCTCTACGAGCAGTACTTC. Translating gives CASSQDPGGLYEQYF.

This chain links TRBV6-6 with TRBJ1-2, with 9 positions matching TRBD1. The junction had 6 bases not matched to a gene; V was cut back by 0 bases and J by 7 bases. Germline CDR1 MNHNY, CDR2 SVGAGI (reference sequence). This CDR3 spans 15 amino acids. The CDR3 DNA follows: TGTGCCAGCAGTTACTCCCGGGACAGGGACCTTGGCTACACCTTC. Protein sequence: CASSYSRDRDLGYTF.